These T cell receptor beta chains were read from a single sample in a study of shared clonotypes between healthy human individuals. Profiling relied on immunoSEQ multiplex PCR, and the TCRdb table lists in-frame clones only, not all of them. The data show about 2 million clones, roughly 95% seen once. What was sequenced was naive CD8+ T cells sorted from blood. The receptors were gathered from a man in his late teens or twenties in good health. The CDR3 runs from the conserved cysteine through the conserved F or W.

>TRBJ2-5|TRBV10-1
CASSEFIEETQYF
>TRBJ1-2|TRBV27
CASSQPRDRGFPYYGYTF
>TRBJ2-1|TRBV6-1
CASSGEHRVYNEQFF
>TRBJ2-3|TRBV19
CASSIGAGYTDTQYF
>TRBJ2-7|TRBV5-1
CASSLFIAGPSYEQYF
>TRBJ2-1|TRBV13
CASRLAGPTYNEQFF
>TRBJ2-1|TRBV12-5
CASGLAIVPGQGENEQFF
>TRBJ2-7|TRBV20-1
CSASPYEQYF
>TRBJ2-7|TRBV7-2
CASSKETSGRGEQYF
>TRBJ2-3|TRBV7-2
CASSLTGLAGDTQYF
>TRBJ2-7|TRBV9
CASSVAGDTYEQYF
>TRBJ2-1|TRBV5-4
CASSFQGPEQFF
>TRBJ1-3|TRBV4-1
CASSQEAPQGLGSGNTIYF
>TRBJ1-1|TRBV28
CASSPQRGTGVTPGMNTEAFF
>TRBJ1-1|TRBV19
CASSTWESVNTEAFF
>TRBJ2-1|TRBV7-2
CASTSGSFYEQFF
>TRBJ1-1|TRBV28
CASSPVGANTEAFF
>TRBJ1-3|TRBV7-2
CASSSRTGPGNTIYF
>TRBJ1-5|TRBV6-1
CASRGTAKLLVPQHF